This T cell receptor beta chain was sequenced in a study of glioma-infiltrating T cells after dendritic cell vaccination (dated by TCRdb to about 2016). Background for the entire study: A cohort of some 15 glioblastoma patients from Phase I and II dendritic cell vaccination trials was included, of whom 9 were newly diagnosed and 6 had recurrent disease. Patients received autologous tumor lysate-pulsed dendritic cell vaccination between about 2003 and 2013. To make the vaccine, monocyte-derived dendritic cells were cultured for less than nine days with IL-4 and GM-CSF and then pulsed overnight with autologous tumor lysate. Three intradermal dendritic cell vaccine injections were administered to patients at biweekly intervals in the arm below the axilla. Deep sequencing of TCR beta CDR3 regions was used to quantify tumor-infiltrating lymphocyte content and compare tumor and blood repertoires in dendritic cell-vaccinated glioblastoma patients. Survival after dendritic cell vaccination was correlated with TCR sequencing metrics, including TIL content and tumor-blood repertoire overlap.

For this clone: This clone's antigen is unknown. No per-base quality is available; no much larger clone lies one base away.

The cysteine opens and the phenylalanine closes a CDR3 of 17 amino acids. This entry keeps only the CDR3 DNA: 51 bases, framed from base 1. The germline V and J ends show losses of 2 bases and 4 bases respectively, and no gene match explains 9 bases of the junction. CDR1 and CDR2 are read off the germline V gene as SGHAT and FQNNGV. TCRB CDR3 regions were amplified from around 1.9 ug genomic DNA, or all available DNA if less, using the immunoSEQ assay. The multiplex PCR employed 60 forward primers targeting TCR V beta segments and 13 reverse primers targeting J beta segments. Synthetic control templates were spiked into each sample at limiting dilution to estimate reads per starting template. Sequencing produced 87 bp reads on the Illumina HiSeq System. From the authors' description of their analysis: To remove PCR and sequencing errors, closely related sequences were merged with a nearest neighbor algorithm. TCR overlap was defined as the percentage of unique tumor TCR beta sequences that were also present in the same patient's peripheral blood. TCRdb took this table from immuneACCESS and kept in-frame rearrangements with V and J called. Such tables lack part of the clones; where checked against another copy, unresolved V genes explain under half of the gap, and the rest is unexplained. From that table come the V and J calls and clone size; the DNA was used to work out D and trimming. Here the sample has about 90,000 clones; under 90% occur a single time. The ten largest account for around 3.2% of the sample.

Patients were selected on the basis of adequate residual fresh-frozen tumor tissue and more than two years of available survival data. Although molecular status otherwise differed among the glioblastoma patients, no patient had an isocitrate dehydrogenase mutation. PBMC collection took place before vaccination, two weeks after the third vaccination, and at tumor progression if progression occurred. Genomic DNA was extracted with the Qiagen DNeasy Blood extraction Kit. The research as a whole found: The cohort was small and heterogeneous, with few patients having full blood and tumor sets and even fewer initial-recurrent tumor pairs. The three-group TCR overlap response model was characterized as speculative, and prospective validation of the model was stated to be required. Higher estimated pretreatment TIL content predicted longer time to progression and overall survival after dendritic cell vaccination. No direct relationship between TCR clonality and survival was found, suggesting that a diverse polyclonal response may matter.

This chain joins TRBV11-2 to TRBJ1-2, and 11 junctional nucleotides match TRBD1. The sample in question was blood, obtained before dendritic cell vaccination. The source is a human donor with glioblastoma. Here is the DNA: TGTGCCAGCAGCTTAAACGGACAGGGGGCGCCGGGCTATGGCTACACCTTC. Protein translation: CASSLNGQGAPGYGYTF.